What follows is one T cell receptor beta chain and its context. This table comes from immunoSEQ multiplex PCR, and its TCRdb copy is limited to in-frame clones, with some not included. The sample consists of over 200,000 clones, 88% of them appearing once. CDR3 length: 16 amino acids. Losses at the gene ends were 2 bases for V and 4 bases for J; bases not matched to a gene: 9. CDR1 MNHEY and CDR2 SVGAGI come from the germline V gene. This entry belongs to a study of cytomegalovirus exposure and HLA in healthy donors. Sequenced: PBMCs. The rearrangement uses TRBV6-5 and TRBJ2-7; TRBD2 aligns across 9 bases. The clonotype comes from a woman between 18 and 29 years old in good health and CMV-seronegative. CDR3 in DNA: TGTGCCAGCAGTTACGAAGCGGGAGGTTACAATTACGAGCAGTACTTC. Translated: CASSYEAGGYNYEQYF.